Each of the 23 T cell receptor beta chains below was sequenced from the same sample in a study of CD8+ T cells in alopecia areata. Stated treatment: oral pan-JAK inhibitor, 5-10 mg twice daily. RNA was extracted and reverse transcribed into cDNA as the sequencing template. The repertoire was sequenced with immunoSEQ multiplex PCR; TCRdb's copy has only in-frame clones and lacks some. The profile shows about 180,000 clones, approximately 50% of them singletons. Sequences were derived from CD8+ T cells sorted from blood, sampled around week 54, from a patient treated with tofacitinib. The receptors stem from a human donor with alopecia areata.

In this sample, this clone turned up a few times. V is TRBV4-3 and J is TRBJ1-5; D gene uncertain. Germline V gene sequence: CDR1 LGHNA, CDR2 YSLEER. This CDR3 has 15 residues. V lost 4 bases to trimming and J lost 0 bases, with 10 bases between them. This CDR3 is CASSPLLDSNQPQHF. Here the CDR3 DNA reads TGCGCCAGCAGCCCGCTGTTGGATAGCAATCAGCCCCAGCATTTT.

The chain has TRBV5-6 and TRBJ1-1; D is ambiguous. CDR1 SGHDT and CDR2 YYEEEE come from the germline V gene. V lost 2 bases and J lost 3, with 5 bases in between. The CDR3 consists of 12 residues. CDR3 amino acids: CASSFTDTEAFF. The CDR3 nucleotides read TGTGCCAGCAGCTTCACTGACACTGAAGCTTTCTTT.

V gene TRBV30 combines with J gene TRBJ1-1, with no clear D. V was clipped by 2 bases and J by 1 base, with 11 bases between them. The CDR3 runs to 14 residues. Germline-derived CDR1 and CDR2 are GTSNPN and SVGIG (reference sequence). Written as DNA, the CDR3 is TGTGCCTGGAGTCTAGGACTCGAGAACACTGAAGCTTTCTTT. It encodes CAWSLGLENTEAFF. Full variable domain (outside the CDR3, taken from reference TRBV30 and TRBJ1-1): SQTIHQWPATLVQPVGSPLSLECTVEGTSNPNLYWYRQAAGRGLQLLFYSVGIGQISSEVPQNLSASRPQDRQFILSSKKLLLSDSGFYLCAWSLGLENTEAFFGQGTRLTVV.

The rearrangement joins TRBV4-1 to TRBJ2-7, with D perhaps matching TRBD1 (6 bases). V lost 2 bases, J lost 1 base, and 12 bases lay in between. The CDR3 has 15 amino acids. Germline V gives CDR1 MGHRA, CDR2 YSYEKL. The CDR3 region is CASSQPGTPSYEQYF. Written as DNA, the CDR3 is TGCGCCAGCAGCCAACCCGGGACACCATCCTACGAGCAGTACTTC.

This chain uses TRBV25-1 with TRBJ1-4; no reliable D call. Germline lookup yields CDR1 MGHDK and CDR2 SYGVNS. This CDR3 has 13 residues. The V end was cut by 2 bases, the J end by 8 bases, with 9 bases between. This chain's CDR3 is CASSEDEGEKLFF. CDR3 bases: TGTGCCAGCAGTGAAGACGAAGGGGAAAAACTGTTTTTT.

The V and J genes are TRBV6-5 and TRBJ2-7; 8 bases fit TRBD1. Trimming at V came to 0 bases and at J to 6 bases, leaving 10 bases not matched to a gene. The CDR3 covers 16 residues. Germline loops: CDR1 MNHEY, CDR2 SVGAGI. The CDR3 is CASSYSTGDVALEQYF. In nucleotides, the CDR3 is TGTGCCAGCAGTTACTCGACAGGGGATGTGGCCCTCGAGCAGTACTTC.

J is TRBJ2-1 and V is TRBV12-5; TRBD1 is a possible D gene (6 bases). V shed 3 bases and J shed 0 bases, with 9 bases lying between them. This CDR3 comprises 15 residues. Per germline, CDR1 LGHNT and CDR2 FRNRAP. The CDR3 DNA sequence: TGTGCTAGTGGTTTAGGACAGAGCTCCTACAATGAGCAGTTCTTC. Translated, it gives CASGLGQSSYNEQFF.

The chain recombines TRBV9 with TRBJ2-1; TRBD1 might be the D (6 bases). V was trimmed by 0 bases and J by 0 bases, leaving 7 bases between them. This CDR3 comprises 15 residues. The germline gives CDR1 SGDLS, CDR2 YYNGEE. CDR3 amino acids: CASSVGDNSYNEQFF. DNA of the CDR3: TGTGCCAGCAGCGTAGGGGACAACTCCTACAATGAGCAGTTCTTC.

The gene calls are TRBV7-2 and TRBJ2-7, with TRBD2 matching over 11 bases. CDR1 is SGHTA, CDR2 FQGNSA, per germline. CDR3 length: 14 residues. With V trimmed by 5 bases and J by 3 bases, 3 bases remained unmatched. As DNA, the CDR3 is TGTGCCAGCAGCATGGGACTAGCGGTCTACGAGCAGTACTTC. It yields the protein CASSMGLAVYEQYF.

This chain joins TRBV7-8 and TRBJ2-5; no clear D. Germline V CDR1 and CDR2: SGHVS, FQNEAQ. Trimming pared 1 base from V and 5 bases from J, leaving 8 bases between. The CDR3 has 13 residues. DNA for the CDR3: TGTGCCAGCAGCTTAGAAGGGTACGAGACCCAGTACTTC. It specifies CASSLEGYETQYF.

V is TRBV9 and J is TRBJ2-7; D is perhaps TRBD1 (6 bases). V shed 0 bases and J shed 7 bases, with 14 bases lying between them. This CDR3 has 14 amino acids. CDR1 and CDR2 from the germline V gene are SGDLS and YYNGEE. The CDR3 region has the DNA TGTGCCAGCAGCGTAGGTCAGGGGACACAGGAGCAGTACTTC. This sequence encodes CASSVGQGTQEQYF.

The V call is TRBV5-4, the J call TRBJ2-7; D ambiguous. Germline V gene sequence: CDR1 SGHNT, CDR2 YYREEE (reference sequence). The V end was cut by 5 bases, the J end by 2 bases, with 11 bases between. This CDR3 is 13 amino acids long. The CDR3 here is CASSYDLTYEQYF. The CDR3 nucleotides read TGTGCCAGCAGTTATGACCTTACCTACGAGCAGTACTTC. The full variable domain, with the rest looked up from reference TRBV5-4 and TRBJ2-7, is ETGVTQSPTHLIKTRGQQVTLRCSSQSGHNTVSWYQQALGQGPQFIFQYYREEENGRGNFPPRFSGLQFPNYSSELNVNALELDDSALYLCASSYDLTYEQYFGPGTRLTVT.

The chain carries TRBV5-4 and TRBJ2-3; no clear D. V dropped 3 bases and J dropped 7 bases, with 12 bases sitting between them. CDR1 SGHNT and CDR2 YYREEE come from the germline V gene (reference sequence). There are 13 residues in the CDR3. The CDR3: CASSSSISHTQYF. CDR3 in DNA: TGTGCCAGCAGCTCCTCGATATCGCATACGCAGTATTTT.

A few counts support this clone. The chain is built from TRBV19 and TRBJ2-1, with TRBD1 matching over 8 bases. V lost 9 bases and J lost 1; bases outside the gene matches: 5. This CDR3 comprises 14 residues. Germline loops: CDR1 LNHDA, CDR2 SQIVND (reference sequence). The chain's CDR3 is CASKDRASYNEQFF. The CDR3 coding sequence is TGTGCCAGCAAGGACAGGGCGTCCTACAATGAGCAGTTCTTC.

The rearrangement uses TRBV5-4 and TRBJ2-7, with D unclear. Trimming removed 2 bases from V and 6 bases from J, with 9 bases in between. The germline V gene encodes CDR1 SGHNT and CDR2 YYREEE (reference sequence). The CDR3 spans 12 residues. The CDR3 loop reads CASSFKPSEQYF. In DNA form, the CDR3 reads TGTGCCAGCAGCTTTAAACCCAGCGAGCAGTACTTC.

This chain links TRBV25-1 with TRBJ2-7, with D possibly being TRBD2 (5 bases). The ends were cut back, 8 bases at V and 3 bases at J, with 11 bases in the middle. The CDR3 contains 12 residues. Looked up from germline, CDR1 is MGHDK and CDR2 is SYGVNS. Here the CDR3 reads CASGLKNYEQYF. As DNA, the CDR3 is TGTGCCAGCGGACTGAAGAACTACGAGCAGTACTTC.

The V gene is TRBV27, the J gene TRBJ2-5; D unclear. The CDR3 length is 13 residues. V was cut by 6 bases and J by 7 bases, with 15 bases left in between. Germline V gene lookup returns CDR1 MNHEY and CDR2 SMNVEV (reference sequence). CDR3 loop: CASRPSWRVTQYF. The DNA for the CDR3 is TGTGCCAGCAGGCCCTCGTGGCGTGTGACCCAGTACTTC.

V gene TRBV25-1 combines with J gene TRBJ2-1; no clear D. The germline V gene has CDR1 MGHDK and CDR2 SYGVNS. Trimming took 2 bases from V and 7 from J, leaving 3 bases between them. This CDR3 has 11 amino acids. The DNA for the CDR3 is TGTGCCAGCAGTGAAGTTAATGAGCAGTTCTTC. Translated, it gives CASSEVNEQFF.

This clone showed up just a few times. The chain has TRBV25-1 and TRBJ1-2; possibly TRBD1 for D (5 bases). The ends were cut back, 2 bases at V and 4 bases at J, with 8 bases in the middle. The CDR3 consists of 13 residues. CDR1 MGHDK and CDR2 SYGVNS come from the germline V gene. DNA for the CDR3: TGTGCCAGCAGTGAAGGACACCTCTATGGCTACACCTTC. Translated, it gives CASSEGHLYGYTF.

This clone showed up just a few times. The chain uses TRBV4-1 and TRBJ1-5; D uncertain. CDR3 length equals 15 residues. Germline V CDR1 and CDR2: MGHRA, YSYEKL. V was pared by 0 bases and J by 0 bases, with 6 bases between. CDR3 sequence: CASSQDGYSNQPQHF. The DNA of the CDR3 is TGCGCCAGCAGCCAAGACGGCTATAGCAATCAGCCCCAGCATTTT.

This clone has a handful of counts. The chain couples TRBV14 to TRBJ1-4; no definite D call. The V gene's germline CDR1 is SGHDN and CDR2 FVKESK. This CDR3 is 14 amino acids long. V lost 0 bases and J lost 6, with 8 bases in between. Here the CDR3 reads CASSQDRDDEKLFF. CDR3 sequence (DNA): TGTGCCAGCAGCCAAGATCGCGACGATGAAAAACTGTTTTTT.

The chain employs TRBV29-1 and TRBJ1-1; tentative D call: TRBD1 (5 bases). The CDR3 loop spans 11 amino acids. The germline CDR1 and CDR2 sequences are SQVTM and ANQGSEA. Trimming took off 5 bases at V and 3 bases at J, with 7 bases between the two ends. CDR3 nucleotide sequence: TGCAGCGTTCGAGGGGACACTGAAGCTTTCTTT. Amino acids: CSVRGDTEAFF.

This clone was seen more than once but under ten times. The chain combines TRBV30 with TRBJ2-5; possibly TRBD2 for D (6 bases). This CDR3 has 14 amino acids. The germline CDR1 and CDR2 sequences are GTSNPN and SVGIG (reference sequence). With 0 bases removed from V and 4 bases from J, the gap between germline ends came to 12 bases. The CDR3 protein is CAWSVLAGTETQYF. CDR3 nucleotide sequence: TGTGCCTGGAGTGTACTTGCGGGGACAGAGACCCAGTACTTC.